This T cell receptor (beta chain) was identified in a study of T-cell reconstitution after alpha-beta-depleted transplantation in children (dated by TCRdb to the mid-2010s). Looking at the study overall: Using TCR repertoire profiling, the study quantitatively followed how T-cell immune reconstitution unfolded in children after TCRalphabeta/CD19-depleted allogeneic hematopoietic cell transplantation.

This clonotype was counted only a few times. Its antigen is unknown. No qualities accompany the bases; no much larger clone lies one base away. Library construction relied on PCR. TCRdb shows the sequencer as Illumina HiSeq 2500. TCR libraries were prepared with molecular barcoding, using unique molecular identifiers to normalize TCRbeta repertoire quantification. The raw public reads went through TCRdb reprocessing: fastp at Q25, MiXCR clone calling, in-frame beta chains kept. Every CDR3 protein is listed once, alongside the most common genes and DNA of its rows. For this sample the table gives roughly 610,000 distinct CDR3 sequences, of which 10% to 13% were detected only once. Approximately 4.1% of the sample lies in the top ten. The cysteine opens and the phenylalanine closes a CDR3 of 12 amino acids. The CDR3 DNA has 36 bases and is translated from base 1. Cut back by 0 bases and 6 bases, the V and J ends lie 6 bases apart. The germline V gene sets CDR1 to SGHTA and CDR2 to FQGNSA.

The source is a human donor who donated a stem cell graft to a child with acute myeloid leukemia. The rearranged chain carries TRBV7-2 and TRBJ2-7; no confident D gene assignment can be made. The specimen was PBMCs from the stem cell graft donor, collected from the stem cell graft. The CDR3 corresponds to CASSLARAEQYF. The nucleotide sequence is given as TGTGCCAGCAGCTTAGCCCGGGCCGAGCAGTACTTC.